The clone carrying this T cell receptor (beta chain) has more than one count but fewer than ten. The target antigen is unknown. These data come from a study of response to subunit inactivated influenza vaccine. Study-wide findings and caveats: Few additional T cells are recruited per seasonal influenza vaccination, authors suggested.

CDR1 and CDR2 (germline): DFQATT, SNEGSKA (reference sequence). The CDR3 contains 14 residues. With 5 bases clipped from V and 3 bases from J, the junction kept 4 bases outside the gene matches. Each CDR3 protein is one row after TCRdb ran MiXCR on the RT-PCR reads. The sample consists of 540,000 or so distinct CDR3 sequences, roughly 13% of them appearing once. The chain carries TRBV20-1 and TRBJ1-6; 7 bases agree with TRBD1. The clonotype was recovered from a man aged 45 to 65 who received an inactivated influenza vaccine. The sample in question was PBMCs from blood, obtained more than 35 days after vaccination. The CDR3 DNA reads TGCAGTGCTGGGACAGCTTACTATAATTCACCCCTCCACTTT. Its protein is CSAGTAYYNSPLHF.